The clone carrying this T cell receptor (beta chain) showed up just a few times. The data originate from a study of cytomegalovirus exposure and HLA in healthy donors. V lost 2 bases and J lost 8, with 18 bases in between. This CDR3 spans 15 amino acids. The germline CDR1 and CDR2 sequences are SNHLY and FYNNEI. Amplification used 60 Vbeta primers and 13 Jbeta primers. The table came from immunoSEQ multiplex PCR; TCRdb's copy has only in-frame clones and leaves some out. The sample includes 100,000 to 150,000 clones, about 81% seen only once; the top ten take around 1.9%. The TCR comes from a man aged 40-49 years in good health and CMV-seronegative. Source material: PBMCs. The chain carries TRBV2 and TRBJ1-2, with D perhaps matching TRBD1 (6 bases). CDR3 in amino acids: CASSEMAKTGVGYTF. In DNA, the CDR3 is TGTGCCAGCAGTGAAATGGCCAAGACAGGAGTAGGCTACACCTTC. Based on the CDR3 plus reference TRBV2 and TRBJ1-2, the full variable domain is EPEVTQTPSHQVTQMGQEVILRCVPISNHLYFYWYRQILGQKVEFLVSFYNNEISEKSEIFDDQFSVERPDGSNFTLKIRSTKLEDSAMYFCASSEMAKTGVGYTFGSGTRLTVV.